These 6 T cell receptor beta chains were all obtained from the same sample, sequenced in a study of low-dose radiotherapy and immunotherapy resistance in tumors. As to time point: after trial treatment. Treatment described: LDRT plus nivolumab, ipilimumab, low-dose cyclophosphamide and aspirin (RACIN trial). Primers targeting TRAV and TRBV primed first-strand cDNA, covering alpha and beta chains. TCRs were put through 20 to 25 PCR cycles of amplification with Phusion. A constant-region primer and the V-primer adapter served as the primer pair. One entry per CDR3 protein results from TCRdb running MiXCR on the reads. This sample yields just over 90,000 distinct CDR3 sequences, of which around a fifth are seen a single time; roughly 13% belongs to the top ten. Sample: PBMCs, taken after low-dose radiotherapy plus immunotherapy. These receptor sequences come from a female donor with ovarian cancer.

This clonotype turned up a few times. The chain uses TRBV2 and TRBJ1-4; TRBD1 agrees at 8 bases. After removal of 7 bases from V and 6 bases from J, the junction contained 10 bases not matched to a gene. The CDR3 covers 15 residues. Germline assignment: CDR1 SNHLY and CDR2 FYNNEI. The DNA of the CDR3 is TGTGCCAGCAATAACAGGGGGTTTCGCGATGAAAAACTGTTTTTT. Encoded protein: CASNNRGFRDEKLFF.

This clonotype was seen at least ten times. The chain carries TRBV2 and TRBJ2-7; D call uncertain. CDR1 and CDR2 from the germline V gene are SNHLY and FYNNEI. V was shortened by 6 bases and J by 4 bases, with 7 bases between the two germline ends. The length of the CDR3 is 11 residues. The CDR3, as DNA: TGTGCCAGCAGGGAAACTTACGAGCAGTACTTC. Translation gives CASRETYEQYF.

There are a few counts of this clonotype. The chain has TRBV20-1 and TRBJ1-1; TRBD1 aligns across 7 bases. The CDR3 covers 14 residues. Germline CDR1 reads DFQATT; CDR2 reads SNEGSKA (reference sequence). Germline trimming cut 5 bases from V and 0 bases from J; bases unmatched to any gene: 6. The CDR3 reads CSAPRDSLNTEAFF. CDR3 nucleotide sequence: TGCAGTGCTCCAAGGGACAGTTTGAACACTGAAGCTTTCTTT.

Many counts were recorded for this clonotype. The chain is built from TRBV6-2 or TRBV6-3 and TRBJ2-2, with TRBD1 matching over 9 bases. V trimming: 7 bases; J trimming: 1 base; junction bases outside the gene matches: 10. CDR3 length equals 17 residues. Germline CDR1 and CDR2: MNHEY and SVGEGT. The chain's CDR3 is CASTTAGTGMNTGELFF. Written as DNA, the CDR3 is TGTGCCAGCACTACGGCCGGGACAGGGATGAACACCGGGGAGCTGTTTTTT.

The chain is built from TRBV19 and TRBJ1-5; the match to TRBD1 covers 7 bases. The CDR3 totals 13 residues. Germline lookup yields CDR1 LNHDA and CDR2 SQIVND (reference sequence). V dropped 3 bases and J dropped 8; count of bases not matched to a gene: 4. The chain's CDR3 is CASSIEQGKPQHF. CDR3 nucleotides: TGTGCCAGTAGTATTGAACAGGGGAAGCCCCAGCATTTT.

This clonotype was picked up many times. The gene calls are TRBV19 and TRBJ1-5; no clear D gene. CDR1 and CDR2 from the germline V gene are LNHDA and SQIVND (reference sequence). This CDR3 contains 15 residues. V gave up 3 bases and J gave up 1 base, with 10 bases separating them. CDR3 nucleotides: TGTGCCAGTAGTATCGAAGGGAGAAGCAATCAGCCCCAGCATTTT. Its translation: CASSIEGRSNQPQHF.